Below, 6 T cell receptor beta chains from the same sample are listed, as sequenced in a study of cytomegalovirus exposure and HLA in healthy donors. Amplification used 60 Vbeta primers and 13 Jbeta primers. Only in-frame clones appear in the TCRdb table, and some are missing; sequencing was by immunoSEQ multiplex PCR. The top ten hold 2% to 3% of the sample, which has 110,000 or so clones, about 83% seen once. Sequenced sample: PBMCs. The receptors originated from a female donor in good health and CMV-seronegative.

The chain joins TRBV12-2 to TRBJ2-5; the table assigns TRBD1, which was not confirmed against the DNA. The assigned J gene may be wrong: the sequence end matches TRBJ2-7 better. TRBV12-2 is designated a pseudogene. The CDR3 consists of 15 residues. CDR3 sequence: CASRLAVERQYEQYF. In DNA, the CDR3 is TGTGCAAGTCGCTTAGCCGTAGAACGACAGTACGAGCAGTACTTC.

The V and J genes are TRBV19 and TRBJ2-3, with D possibly TRBD2 on 5 matching bases. Germline V gene sequence: CDR1 LNHDA, CDR2 SQIVND (reference sequence). The CDR3 is made up of 14 amino acids. The V and J ends lost 4 bases and 5 bases respectively, with 13 bases between them. This chain's CDR3 is CASSTVLGGDTQYF. CDR3 nucleotide sequence: TGTGCCAGTAGTACCGTTCTAGGAGGAGATACGCAGTATTTT.

In the case of this clone: The same CDR3 is also encoded by other DNA sequences in this sample. The rearrangement uses TRBV5-1 and TRBJ2-1; TRBD1 matches 11 bases. The CDR3 loop spans 14 amino acids. The germline V gene encodes CDR1 SGHRS and CDR2 YFSETQ. With V trimmed by 4 bases and J by 6 bases, 3 bases remained unmatched. The CDR3, as DNA: TGCGCCAGCAGCCCCGGGACAGGGGGCAATGAGCAGTTCTTC. Translated: CASSPGTGGNEQFF.

This chain uses TRBV2 with TRBJ2-7; D is unresolved. The germline gives CDR1 SNHLY, CDR2 FYNNEI. This CDR3 has 13 amino acids. Between the trimmed V and J ends, which lost 3 bases and 4 bases, there was a span of 10 bases. The CDR3 here is CASSEGARYEQYF. The CDR3 DNA reads as TGTGCCAGCAGTGAGGGTGCGCGGTACGAGCAGTACTTC.

The chain joins TRBV7-9 to TRBJ2-1; TRBD2 aligns across 14 bases. Germline assignment: CDR1 SEHNR and CDR2 FQNEAQ (reference sequence). V was pared by 2 bases and J by 5 bases, with 8 bases of the junction left unmatched. This CDR3 contains 18 residues. CDR3 protein: CASSLLPGLAGDHNEQFF. The CDR3 bases are TGTGCCAGCAGCTTATTACCGGGACTAGCGGGGGATCACAATGAGCAGTTCTTC.

The J gene is TRBJ2-7, the V gene TRBV19; D is uncertain. Germline loops: CDR1 LNHDA, CDR2 SQIVND (reference sequence). This CDR3 is built from 11 residues. The V gene lost 6 bases and the J gene lost 3 bases, with 6 bases spanning the gap. The CDR3 loop reads CASSQDYEQYF. The DNA for the CDR3 is TGTGCCAGTAGCCAGGACTACGAGCAGTACTTC. Looking up the rest from reference TRBV19 and TRBJ2-7 gives the full variable domain: DGGITQSPKYLFRKEGQNVTLSCEQNLNHDAMYWYRQDPGQGLRLIYYSQIVNDFQKGDIAEGYSVSREKKESFPLTVTSAQKNPTAFYLCASSQDYEQYFGPGTRLTVT.